One and the same sample provided the 14 T cell receptor beta chains below, sequenced in a study of cytomegalovirus exposure and HLA in healthy donors. Repertoires were generated with immunoSEQ multiplex PCR, while TCRdb's copy carries only in-frame clones and drops some. Here the sample spans 100,000 to 150,000 clones, around nine tenths being singletons. The specimen sequenced was PBMCs. The receptors come from a woman between 18 and 29 years old in good health and CMV-seronegative.

The chain couples TRBV30 to TRBJ2-5; TRBD1 matches 7 bases. The junction had 7 bases not matched to a gene; V was cut back by 1 base and J by 2 bases. Germline V gene sequence: CDR1 GTSNPN, CDR2 SVGIG (reference sequence). The CDR3 is 15 amino acids. CDR3 protein: CAWSAGTDIQETQYF. CDR3 in DNA: TGTGCCTGGAGTGCCGGGACAGATATTCAAGAGACCCAGTACTTC.

V gene TRBV14 combines with J gene TRBJ2-1; 11 bases line up with TRBD2. Per germline, CDR1 SGHDN and CDR2 FVKESK. CDR3 length: 14 amino acids. The V segment lost 4 bases and the J segment 10 bases; nucleotides outside the gene matches: 6. The CDR3 sequence: CASSLHWTSGEQFF. DNA of the CDR3: TGTGCCAGCAGCCTCCACTGGACTAGCGGGGAGCAGTTCTTC.

The V and J genes are TRBV2 and TRBJ1-5, with 9 bases fitting TRBD1. The germline gives CDR1 SNHLY, CDR2 FYNNEI. The CDR3 spans 15 residues. Losses at the gene ends were 6 bases for V and 4 bases for J; bases not matched to a gene: 7. CDR3 nucleotides: TGTGCCAGCAGGGGACAGGGTTTCTCGAATCAGCCCCAGCATTTT. This encodes CASRGQGFSNQPQHF.

The genes are TRBV5-4 and TRBJ2-7; 9 bases are a match to TRBD2. This CDR3 region has 15 residues. V shed 6 bases and J 3 bases; nucleotides not matched to a gene: 10. In germline, CDR1 is SGHNT, CDR2 YYREEE (reference sequence). CDR3 DNA: TGTGCCAGCACAACGCAGACTAGCGGTTACTACGAGCAGTACTTC. Its protein is CASTTQTSGYYEQYF. Filled out from reference TRBV5-4 and TRBJ2-7, the complete variable domain reads ETGVTQSPTHLIKTRGQQVTLRCSSQSGHNTVSWYQQALGQGPQFIFQYYREEENGRGNFPPRFSGLQFPNYSSELNVNALELDDSALYLCASTTQTSGYYEQYFGPGTRLTVT.

The V call is TRBV11-2, the J call TRBJ2-7, with D perhaps matching TRBD2 (5 bases). With 1 base removed from V and 5 bases from J, the gap between germline ends came to 15 bases. The germline gives CDR1 SGHAT, CDR2 FQNNGV. This CDR3 has 15 residues. CDR3 DNA sequence: TGTGCCAGCAGCTTAGCAGTGGGAGTATCGAACGAGCAGTACTTC. It is translated as CASSLAVGVSNEQYF.

The gene calls are TRBV11-2 and TRBJ2-3; D remains ambiguous. CDR3 length equals 14 residues. The V and J ends lost 0 bases and 8 bases respectively, with 12 bases between them. Looked up from germline, CDR1 is SGHAT and CDR2 is FQNNGV. The CDR3 DNA reads as TGTGCCAGCAGCTTAGATAGACTTGATCTTACGCAGTATTTT. Protein product: CASSLDRLDLTQYF. Supplemented by reference TRBV11-2 and TRBJ2-3, the full variable domain reads EAGVAQSPRYKIIEKRQSVAFWCNPISGHATLYWYQQILGQGPKLLIQFQNNGVVDDSQLPKDRFSAERLKGVDSTLKIQPAKLEDSAVYLCASSLDRLDLTQYFGPGTRLTVL.

CDR3: CASSGQTLGAFF. For the CDR3, the DNA is TGTGCCAGCAGCGGACAGACCTTGGGAGCTTTCTTT. The chain has TRBV2 and TRBJ1-1; tentatively, D is TRBD1 (6 bases). Germline V gene lookup returns CDR1 SNHLY and CDR2 FYNNEI. Trimming stripped 6 bases from V and 10 bases from J, with 15 bases between. The CDR3 covers 12 residues.

The chain has TRBV6-1 and TRBJ2-7; weak D call: TRBD2 (6 bases). The CDR3 runs 13 residues. V lost 5 bases to trimming and J lost 4 bases, with 12 bases between them. Looked up from germline, CDR1 is MNHNS and CDR2 is SASEGT. The CDR3 region has the DNA TGTGCCAGCAGTCGGGGGACTTCTTACGAGCAGTACTTC. Protein sequence: CASSRGTSYEQYF.

This clone was observed a single time. This chain uses TRBV29-1 with TRBJ2-7; D perhaps matches TRBD1 (5 bases). CDR3 length equals 14 residues. Trimming stripped 2 bases from V and 0 bases from J, with 11 bases between. Looked up from germline, CDR1 is SQVTM and CDR2 is ANQGSEA. CDR3 amino acids: CSVESQGSSYEQYF. CDR3 DNA sequence: TGCAGCGTTGAATCGCAGGGTAGCTCCTACGAGCAGTACTTC.

The chain is built from TRBV28 and TRBJ2-2; 8 bases map to TRBD1. CDR3 length: 14 amino acids. V shed 3 bases and J 12 bases; nucleotides not matched to a gene: 9. The V gene's germline CDR1 is MDHEN and CDR2 SYDVKM. The DNA for the CDR3 is TGTGCCAGCAGTTTGGGCGACAGGGGATGGAAGCTGTTTTTT. Amino acid sequence: CASSLGDRGWKLFF.

The V gene is TRBV14, the J gene TRBJ2-6; D might be TRBD2 (7 bases). The CDR3 loop spans 16 amino acids. Germline lookup yields CDR1 SGHDN and CDR2 FVKESK. V was shortened by 4 bases and J by 2 bases, with 12 bases between the two germline ends. CDR3 residues: CASSRGGAAGANVLTF. The CDR3 DNA is TGTGCCAGCAGCCGGGGGGGCGCAGCTGGGGCCAACGTCCTGACTTTC.

This clone was detected only once. The V call is TRBV19, the J call TRBJ1-2, with 9 bases that match TRBD1. The trim removed 7 bases at V and 1 base at J, leaving 4 bases unmatched. CDR3 length: 14 residues. The germline gives CDR1 LNHDA, CDR2 SQIVND (reference sequence). CDR3: CASMGQGYNYGYTF. CDR3 DNA sequence: TGTGCCAGTATGGGACAGGGCTATAACTATGGCTACACCTTC.

The chain carries TRBV13 and TRBJ2-1; possible D gene TRBD1, 6 bases. V lost 5 bases to trimming and J lost 0 bases, with 20 bases between them. The CDR3 is 18 amino acids. The germline gives CDR1 PRHDT, CDR2 FYEKMQ (reference sequence). The chain's CDR3 is CASSPRTDPMSSYNEQFF. CDR3 coding DNA: TGTGCCAGCAGCCCAAGGACAGACCCAATGAGCTCCTACAATGAGCAGTTCTTC. The full variable domain, completed using reference TRBV13 and TRBJ2-1, is AAGVIQSPRHLIKEKRETATLKCYPIPRHDTVYWYQQGPGQDPQFLISFYEKMQSDKGSIPDRFSAQQFSDYHSELNMSSLELGDSALYFCASSPRTDPMSSYNEQFFGPGTRLTVL.

The chain couples TRBV28 to TRBJ1-2, with a weak D call TRBD1 (5 bases). This CDR3 contains 12 residues. Germline lookup yields CDR1 MDHEN and CDR2 SYDVKM. With 3 bases removed from V and 8 bases from J, the gap between germline ends came to 10 bases. In nucleotides, the CDR3 is TGTGCCAGCAGTTTGGCAGGGAACGGCTACACCTTC. This codes for CASSLAGNGYTF.